This T cell receptor beta chain is from a study of control samples from healthy donors and cancer patients. Using immunoSEQ multiplex PCR, the repertoire was profiled, and TCRdb retains in-frame clones only, with some absent. The sample has about 78,000 clones, about 89% seen once; the top ten hold about 7.4%. CDR1 is SGHRS, CDR2 YFSETQ, per germline. Trimming took 0 bases from V and 3 from J, leaving 9 bases between them. CDR3 length: 14 amino acids. The receptor's source is an older woman in good health. The sequencing input was blood. The chain recombines TRBV5-1 with TRBJ2-5, with a tentative D call TRBD1 (5 bases). Here the CDR3 reads CASSLGGWEETQYF. The CDR3 bases are TGCGCCAGCAGCTTGGGGGGCTGGGAAGAGACCCAGTACTTC.